Shown below are 29 T cell receptor beta chains from a single sample sequenced in a study of blood T cells in healthy people across ages (dated by TCRdb to the mid-2010s). Receptors were amplified or captured by 5' RACE. Instrument on record: Illumina HiSeq 2500. A second PCR of about 6 to 12 cycles was run with a J-beta primer mix and a sample-barcoded 5' primer. TCRdb reprocessed the public reads (quality trimming at Q25 with fastp, clone calling with MiXCR) and kept in-frame beta chains. Duplicate CDR3 protein sequences are folded into a single record with the most common DNA and genes. This sample holds about a million distinct CDR3 sequences; around 46% were observed only once. 10% to 15% of the sample is held by the ten biggest clonotypes. What was sequenced was blood. Every receptor here comes from a man aged 30 to 45 in good health.

This sequence joins TRBV10-3 and TRBJ1-1, with a weak D call TRBD1 (6 bases). Per germline, CDR1 ENHRY and CDR2 SYGVKD. There are 13 residues in the CDR3. Trimming removed 6 bases from V and 7 bases from J, with 15 bases in between. The CDR3 nucleotides are TGTGCCATCAGGGAAGGGGGAAAGAATGAAGCTTTCTTT. Protein sequence: CAIREGGKNEAFF.

The chain has TRBV9 and TRBJ2-6, with TRBD2 identical over 7 bases. The V gene end was trimmed by 0 bases and the J gene end by 0 bases; junction bases not matched to a gene: 0. The CDR3 covers 16 residues. CDR1 and CDR2 (germline): SGDLS, YYNGEE. CDR3 nucleotide sequence: TGTGCCAGCAGCGTAGGCGGGAGCTCTGGGGCCAACGTCCTGACTTTC. It translates to CASSVGGSSGANVLTF.

The chain is built from TRBV7-2 and TRBJ1-5; 8 bases map to TRBD1. The CDR3 loop spans 15 amino acids. J was trimmed by 7 bases and V by 3 bases; bases with no gene match: 8. Germline V gene lookup returns CDR1 SGHTA and CDR2 FQGNSA. CDR3 bases: TGTGCCAGCAGCTTGAGTCAGGGGGCGGGACAGCCCCAGCATTTT. Translation: CASSLSQGAGQPQHF.

Of note for this clonotype: A read error is possible here, since a much larger clone lies one base away. J is TRBJ2-1 and V is TRBV9, with TRBD2 as a possible D gene (6 bases). Germline CDR1 is SGDLS and CDR2 is YYNGEE. CDR3 size: 15 residues. In nucleotides, the CDR3 is TGTACCAGCAGCCCCTCTAGCGTTGGGTACAATGAGCAGTTCTTC. As protein: CTSSPSSVGYNEQFF.

The chain has TRBV5-1 and TRBJ1-1; D is undetermined. V dropped 0 bases and J dropped 5 bases, with 8 bases sitting between them. This CDR3 spans 13 amino acids. Germline lookup yields CDR1 SGHRS and CDR2 YFSETQ. This CDR3 reads CASSLDGSTEAFF. As DNA, the CDR3 is TGCGCCAGCAGCTTGGACGGGTCTACTGAAGCTTTCTTT.

A few counts support this clonotype. This chain links TRBV9 with TRBJ2-3; no clear D gene. Between the trimmed V and J ends, which lost 6 bases and 0 bases, there was a span of 11 bases. This CDR3 has 14 residues. CDR1 and CDR2 (germline): SGDLS, YYNGEE. CDR3 sequence reads: CASTPTKSTDTQYF. Written as DNA, the CDR3 is TGTGCCAGCACCCCGACGAAAAGCACAGATACGCAGTATTTT.

The chain links TRBV4-2 to TRBJ2-7; D unresolved. The CDR3 is made up of 14 amino acids. Germline lookup yields CDR1 LGHNA and CDR2 YNFKEQ. Between the trimmed V and J ends, which lost 1 base and 2 bases, there was a span of 9 bases. The CDR3, as DNA: TGTGCCAGCAGCCAAGGCGGCGGCACCTACGAGCAGTACTTC. It yields the protein CASSQGGGTYEQYF.

This clonotype was observed a single time. The genes are TRBV10-3 and TRBJ2-1, with TRBD1 identical over 7 bases. The germline gives CDR1 ENHRY, CDR2 SYGVKD. This CDR3 comprises 16 residues. The J segment lost 8 bases and the V segment lost 10 bases, leaving 20 bases of the junction unmatched. DNA for the CDR3: TGTGCCACAAGATACACGGGGACAGCCCGGTCTCATGAGCAGTTCTTC. This sequence encodes CATRYTGTARSHEQFF.

In this sample, this clonotype turned up a few times. The rearrangement joins TRBV4-2 to TRBJ2-3; D might be TRBD2 (6 bases). The CDR3 consists of 16 residues. Germline CDR1 and CDR2: LGHNA and YNFKEQ. With 0 bases removed from V and 2 bases from J, the gap between germline ends came to 12 bases. The CDR3 reads CASSQDQGLVTDTQYF. The CDR3 coding sequence is TGTGCCAGCAGCCAAGATCAGGGACTCGTCACAGATACGCAGTATTTT.

This chain connects TRBV9 to TRBJ2-1, with 8 positions matching TRBD2. The CDR3 runs 15 residues. V lost 2 bases, J lost 4 bases, and 5 bases stayed unmatched. CDR1 SGDLS and CDR2 YYNGEE come from the germline V gene. Here the CDR3 DNA reads TGTGCCAGCAGCGTCGGGGGGGGAGGTTACAATGAGCAGTTCTTC. Translating gives CASSVGGGGYNEQFF.

The sample holds one count of this clonotype. The chain employs TRBV7-2 and TRBJ2-7, with TRBD1 matching over 8 bases. The V gene's germline CDR1 is SGHTA and CDR2 FQGNSA. The CDR3 length is 15 residues. V lost 4 bases, J lost 1 base, and 6 bases stayed unmatched. CDR3 sequence (DNA): TGTGCCAGCAGCTCACAGGGGGTAAGGTCCTACGAGCAGTACTTC. As protein: CASSSQGVRSYEQYF.

The V call is TRBV4-1, the J call TRBJ2-4, with 12 bases matching TRBD2. Germline trimming cut 0 bases from V and 1 base from J; bases unmatched to any gene: 10. In germline, CDR1 is MGHRA, CDR2 YSYEKL. This CDR3 is built from 20 residues. Written as DNA, the CDR3 is TGCGCCAGCAGCCAAGATGTGACTAGCGGGGGCCTCGGGGCCAAAAACATTCAGTACTTC. Its protein is CASSQDVTSGGLGAKNIQYF.

This clonotype was found a few times. The genes are TRBV12-3 or TRBV12-4 and TRBJ1-4; 9 nucleotides align to TRBD1. V trimming: 5 bases; J trimming: 8 bases; junction bases outside the gene matches: 6. The CDR3 is 14 amino acids. CDR3 region: CASSRRTGDEKLFF. CDR3 DNA: TGTGCCAGCAGTCGAAGGACAGGGGACGAAAAACTGTTTTTT.

A remark on this clonotype: A much larger clone sits a single nucleotide away, making a read error possible. The rearrangement joins TRBV10-3 to TRBJ1-4, with no clear D. The CDR3 is 13 amino acids. Germline V gives CDR1 ENHRY, CDR2 SYGVKD. The CDR3 nucleotides read TGTGCCATCAGGGGATCAACTAGTGAAAAACTGTTTTTT. Translation gives CAIRGSTSEKLFF.

The sample holds a few counts of this clonotype. The rearrangement links TRBV3-1 to TRBJ2-1, with unresolved D. Germline V CDR1 and CDR2: LGHDT, YNNKEL (reference sequence). V was shortened by 2 bases and J by 6 bases, with 5 bases between the two germline ends. The CDR3 length is 12 residues. The CDR3 nucleotides are TGTGCCAGCAGCCAATCCCCCAATGAGCAGTTCTTC. Residues: CASSQSPNEQFF.

The chain's CDR3 is CASSLDQGQPQHF. In DNA, the CDR3 is TGTGCCAGCAGCTTAGATCAAGGTCAGCCCCAGCATTTT. V and J are TRBV11-2 and TRBJ1-5; no firm D call. This CDR3 comprises 13 residues. Germline V lookup: CDR1 SGHAT, CDR2 FQNNGV. V was trimmed by 0 bases and J by 6 bases, leaving 6 bases between them.

About this clonotype: The junction departs from germline at one end; a sequencing error may be responsible. The CDR3 DNA follows: TGTGCCAGCAGCTGGACAGGGGGGTACCAAGAGACCCGGTACTTC. Residues: CASSWTGGYQETRYF. The genes are TRBV2 and TRBJ2-5; 10 bases fit TRBD1. The V gene's germline CDR1 is SNHLY and CDR2 FYNNEI. The CDR3 loop spans 15 amino acids.

This clonotype has more than one count but fewer than ten. V is TRBV9 and J is TRBJ2-3, with D perhaps TRBD1 or TRBD2 (6 bases each). Germline CDR1 and CDR2: SGDLS and YYNGEE. This CDR3 contains 15 residues. Trimming took off 4 bases at V and 2 bases at J, with 14 bases between the two ends. The CDR3 here is CASSHGGLTTDTQYF. In DNA form, the CDR3 reads TGTGCCAGCAGCCACGGGGGCTTAACCACAGATACGCAGTATTTT.

As to this clonotype: Given a much more abundant clone one base away, this may be a read error. The J gene is TRBJ2-3, the V gene TRBV12-3 or TRBV12-4; possible D gene TRBD2, 7 bases. The CDR3 is 15 residues long. The ends were cut back, 0 bases at V and 4 bases at J, with 11 bases in the middle. CDR3 loop: CASSLAGGQADTQYF. CDR3 nucleotides: TGTGCCAGCAGTTTAGCGGGGGGGCAGGCAGATACGCAGTATTTT.

The chain joins TRBV5-1 to TRBJ1-1; no definite D call. V lost 0 bases to trimming and J lost 5 bases, with 14 bases between them. Germline V gives CDR1 SGHRS, CDR2 YFSETQ. The CDR3 contains 15 residues. CDR3 sequence (DNA): TGCGCCAGCAGCTTGGGAACAGTCCAAAGGACTGAAGCTTTCTTT. Translated: CASSLGTVQRTEAFF.

This clonotype was counted a few times. The chain joins TRBV3-1 to TRBJ2-7; the D is unclear. V lost 1 base, J lost 5 bases, and 6 bases lay in between. Germline CDR1 LGHDT, CDR2 YNNKEL (reference sequence). The CDR3 loop spans 12 amino acids. This CDR3 reads CASSQVAHEQYF. DNA of the CDR3: TGTGCCAGCAGCCAAGTAGCCCACGAGCAGTACTTC.

In regard to this clonotype: The junction differs from germline at one of its ends, possibly a read error. This chain connects TRBV7-2 to TRBJ2-4, with D possibly being TRBD1 (8 bases). The CDR3 is 14 amino acids. Germline V CDR1 and CDR2: SGHTA, FQGNSA. CDR3 DNA sequence: TGCGCCAGCAGCTTAGACAGGGGAGGGAACATTCAGTACTTC. It encodes CASSLDRGGNIQYF. The variable domain in full, with the rest retrieved from reference TRBV7-2 and TRBJ2-4, is GAGVSQSPSNKVTEKGKDVELRCDPISGHTALYWYRQSLGQGLEFLIYFQGNSAPDKSGLPSDRFSAERTGGSVSTLTIQRTQQEDSAVYLCASSLDRGGNIQYFGAGTRLSVL.

V and J are TRBV20-1 and TRBJ2-3; 15 nucleotides align to TRBD2. This CDR3 is 17 amino acids long. Unmatched junction bases numbered 11, after V lost 6 bases and J lost 4 bases. Germline-derived CDR1 and CDR2 are DFQATT and SNEGSKA (reference sequence). The CDR3 region has the DNA TGCAGTGCCGAGGGACTAGCGGGGGGTAGGCGACCAGATACGCAGTATTTT. It translates to CSAEGLAGGRRPDTQYF.

This clonotype was found a few times. A junction end diverges from the germline sequence, so it may reflect a read error. The V call is TRBV5-1, the J call TRBJ2-1; unclear D gene. Germline loops: CDR1 SGHRS, CDR2 YFSETQ. This CDR3 spans 15 amino acids. This chain's CDR3 is CASSLAGDHYNEQFF. CDR3 sequence (DNA): TGTGCCAGCAGTTTAGCTGGGGATCACTACAATGAGCAGTTCTTC.

The gene calls are TRBV4-1 and TRBJ2-7; D is tentatively TRBD1 or TRBD2 (5 bases each). The germline gives CDR1 MGHRA, CDR2 YSYEKL. Trimming removed 3 bases from V and 3 bases from J, with 12 bases in between. The CDR3 sequence is 14 residues long. The CDR3 spells CASSHDEGYYEQYF. CDR3 coding DNA: TGCGCCAGCAGCCATGATGAGGGGTACTACGAGCAGTACTTC.

The chain combines TRBV5-1 with TRBJ2-5; TRBD1 is a possible D gene (5 bases). The DNA matches TRBJ2-7 better at its end, which makes the J call doubtful. Germline V gene sequence: CDR1 SGHRS, CDR2 YFSETQ. This CDR3 has 13 amino acids. CDR3 DNA: TGCGCCAGCAGCTCGTCAGGGCTCGACGAGCAGTACTTC. Translating it yields CASSSSGLDEQYF.

The chain recombines TRBV7-9 with TRBJ1-5; 10 bases agree with TRBD1. This CDR3 contains 16 residues. Germline-derived CDR1 and CDR2 are SEHNR and FQNEAQ (reference sequence). V dropped 3 bases and J dropped 3; count of bases not matched to a gene: 5. Here the CDR3 DNA reads TGTGCCAGCAGCTTCGCCGGGACAGGGGTCAATCAGCCCCAGCATTTT. Translated, it gives CASSFAGTGVNQPQHF.

The rearrangement joins TRBV20-1 to TRBJ1-5; possibly TRBD1 for D (6 bases). CDR1 is DFQATT, CDR2 SNEGSKA, per germline (reference sequence). V was clipped by 5 bases and J by 4 bases, with 9 bases between them. The CDR3 runs to 12 residues. CDR3: CSAVQGNQPQHF. The CDR3 DNA reads as TGCAGTGCTGTACAGGGAAATCAGCCCCAGCATTTT.

Only one count was recorded for this clonotype. The rearrangement uses TRBV5-6 and TRBJ2-2; maybe TRBD1 (6 bases). This CDR3 contains 17 residues. Trimming took 4 bases from V and 0 from J, leaving 16 bases between them. Germline values: CDR1 SGHDT, CDR2 YYEEEE. The CDR3 DNA sequence: TGTGCCAGCAGCCTCCCGTTTTACAGGGCGAACACCGGGGAGCTGTTTTTT. Translated, it gives CASSLPFYRANTGELFF.